These 17 T cell receptor beta chains originate from one sample sequenced in a study of blood T cell repertoires in COVID-19. Sequencing used immunoSEQ multiplex PCR; TCRdb keeps in-frame clones, though not all of them. The sample shows 110,000 or so clones, roughly 82% of them seen only once. Sequencing was carried out using peripheral blood. Receptors were obtained from a woman between 35 and 50 years old with acute or convalescent COVID-19.

V gene TRBV5-1 combines with J gene TRBJ2-5; TRBD1 agrees at 7 bases. V dropped 0 bases and J dropped 4; count of bases not matched to a gene: 3. Germline V CDR1 and CDR2: SGHRS, YFSETQ. The CDR3 is 14 amino acids. The CDR3 sequence is CASSLGTGGETQYF. For the CDR3, the DNA is TGCGCCAGCAGCTTGGGGACAGGTGGAGAGACCCAGTACTTC.

The genes are TRBV5-1 and TRBJ2-7; D possibly corresponds to TRBD2 (7 bases). Trimming shortened V by 7 bases and J by 1 base, and 12 bases separated the two germline ends. The CDR3 spans 13 residues. In germline, CDR1 is SGHRS, CDR2 YFSETQ. DNA of the CDR3: TGCGCCAGCGGGAGGGGGTCTTCCTACGAGCAGTACTTC. It yields the protein CASGRGSSYEQYF.

The V call is TRBV2, the J call TRBJ1-5; 10 nucleotides agree with TRBD1. V lost 6 bases to trimming and J lost 6 bases; unmatched junction nucleotides: 8. The germline V gene has CDR1 SNHLY and CDR2 FYNNEI. The CDR3 covers 15 residues. The CDR3 coding sequence is TGTGCCAGCAGGAGACAGGGGGCAGTAGGTCAGCCCCAGCATTTT. Its protein product is CASRRQGAVGQPQHF. Supplemented by reference TRBV2 and TRBJ1-5, the full variable domain reads EPEVTQTPSHQVTQMGQEVILRCVPISNHLYFYWYRQILGQKVEFLVSFYNNEISEKSEIFDDQFSVERPDGSNFTLKIRSTKLEDSAMYFCASRRQGAVGQPQHFGDGTRLSIL.

This chain joins TRBV7-9 and TRBJ2-4, with 10 nucleotides matching TRBD1. The CDR3 runs to 18 residues. V shed 5 bases, J shed 0 bases, and the junction held 10 bases outside the gene matches. CDR1 is SEHNR and CDR2 is FQNEAQ in the germline V gene (reference sequence). CDR3 bases: TGTGCCAGCAGCCCCCGGACAGGGGGGACGATAGCCAAAAACATTCAGTACTTC. Translation gives CASSPRTGGTIAKNIQYF. The whole variable domain, filled in from reference TRBV7-9 and TRBJ2-4, reads DTGVSQNPRHKITKRGQNVTFRCDPISEHNRLYWYRQTLGQGPEFLTYFQNEAQLEKSRLLSDRFSAERPKGSFSTLEIQRTEQGDSAMYLCASSPRTGGTIAKNIQYFGAGTRLSVL.

This clone turned up a few times. V gene TRBV6-1 combines with J gene TRBJ1-2; D is uncertain. V lost 1 base, J lost 7 bases, and 16 bases lay in between. The CDR3 spans 15 residues. CDR1 and CDR2 (germline): MNHNS, SASEGT. CDR3 loop: CASSEVEGFGFGYTF. CDR3 sequence (DNA): TGTGCCAGCAGTGAAGTCGAGGGTTTCGGTTTTGGCTACACCTTC.

V and J are TRBV18 and TRBJ1-4; D gene uncertain. From germline, CDR1 is KGHSH and CDR2 LQKENI. The CDR3 extends over 13 amino acids. V lost 4 bases to trimming and J lost 0 bases, with 3 bases between them. The CDR3 spells CASSLTTNEKLFF. The DNA for the CDR3 is TGTGCCAGCTCACTTACAACTAATGAAAAACTGTTTTTT.

The chain carries TRBV3-1 (or the pseudogene TRBV3-2) and TRBJ1-6; 8 bases agree with TRBD1. The germline CDR1 and CDR2 sequences are LGHDT and YNNKEL (reference sequence). J gave up 10 bases and V 3 bases, and 8 bases lay outside the gene matches. CDR3 size: 15 residues. The DNA for the CDR3 is TGTGCCAGCAGCCATCTGCCCGGACAGGGATCACCCCTCCACTTT. Translating it yields CASSHLPGQGSPLHF.

The V gene is TRBV5-1, the J gene TRBJ1-2; TRBD1 matches at 10 bases. The germline CDR1 and CDR2 sequences are SGHRS and YFSETQ. V gave up 0 bases and J gave up 2 bases; unmatched junction bases: 10. The CDR3 extends over 18 amino acids. CDR3 sequence (DNA): TGCGCCAGCAGCTTGGAGGCCGGACAGGGGGGAAGGAACTATGGCTACACCTTC. Amino acids: CASSLEAGQGGRNYGYTF. Combining the CDR3 with reference TRBV5-1 and TRBJ1-2 gives the whole variable domain KAGVTQTPRYLIKTRGQQVTLSCSPISGHRSVSWYQQTPGQGLQFLFEYFSETQRNKGNFPGRFSGRQFSNSRSEMNVSTLELGDSALYLCASSLEAGQGGRNYGYTFGSGTRLTVV.

The chain links TRBV6-5 to TRBJ1-1; perhaps TRBD1 as D (5 bases). Trimming cost V 2 bases and J 10 bases, with 17 bases left between them. Germline V gives CDR1 MNHEY, CDR2 SVGAGI. The CDR3 is made up of 14 amino acids. CDR3 loop: CASSYGGGTSGAFF. The CDR3, as DNA: TGTGCCAGCAGTTACGGGGGGGGAACCTCGGGAGCTTTCTTT.

V and J are TRBV5-1 and TRBJ1-6; D unclear. CDR1 is SGHRS, CDR2 YFSETQ, per germline. Trimming removed 0 bases from V and 9 bases from J, with 10 bases in between. CDR3 length equals 14 residues. The CDR3 coding sequence is TGCGCCAGCAGCTTGGTCCAGGAAAGTTCACCCCTCCACTTT. It translates to CASSLVQESSPLHF. Variable domain in full (rest from reference TRBV5-1 and TRBJ1-6): KAGVTQTPRYLIKTRGQQVTLSCSPISGHRSVSWYQQTPGQGLQFLFEYFSETQRNKGNFPGRFSGRQFSNSRSEMNVSTLELGDSALYLCASSLVQESSPLHFGNGTRLTVT.

The sample holds a few counts of this clone. The rearrangement links TRBV2 to TRBJ2-7, with TRBD2 matching over 13 bases. V was pared by 7 bases and J by 6 bases, with 9 bases of the junction left unmatched. CDR3 length: 15 residues. The germline gives CDR1 SNHLY, CDR2 FYNNEI. CDR3 region: CASTLLAGGPSEQYF. CDR3 bases: TGTGCCAGCACCCTACTAGCGGGGGGGCCCTCCGAGCAGTACTTC.

This clone was seen a few times. V and J are TRBV6-2 or TRBV6-3 and TRBJ1-5; perhaps TRBD1 as D (5 bases). Germline CDR1 MNHEY, CDR2 SVGEGT. V gave up 4 bases and J gave up 6 bases, with 19 bases separating them. CDR3 size: 16 residues. CDR3 nucleotides: TGTGCCAGCAGTTCGGGACTGAGGCGGGATGTTCAGCCCCAGCATTTT. It codes for CASSSGLRRDVQPQHF.

J is TRBJ2-1 and V is TRBV30; 7 bases agree with TRBD2. The V segment lost 4 bases and the J segment 9 bases; nucleotides outside the gene matches: 9. In germline, CDR1 is GTSNPN, CDR2 SVGIG (reference sequence). CDR3 length: 13 amino acids. DNA of the CDR3: TGTGCCTGGAACGTCGGCGGGGGAGGTGAGCAGTTCTTC. This gives the protein CAWNVGGGGEQFF.

V gene TRBV7-9 combines with J gene TRBJ1-2; D is uncertain. V gave up 1 base and J gave up 4 bases, with 7 bases separating them. The CDR3 loop spans 13 amino acids. Germline V gives CDR1 SEHNR, CDR2 FQNEAQ (reference sequence). CDR3 in DNA: TGTGCCAGCAGCTTAGGAACACCCTATGGCTACACCTTC. It specifies CASSLGTPYGYTF.

The chain carries TRBV29-1 and TRBJ2-1, with D possibly TRBD2 on 5 matching bases. Between the trimmed V and J ends, which lost 5 bases and 4 bases, there was a span of 18 bases. The CDR3 sequence is 15 residues long. Per germline, CDR1 SQVTM and CDR2 ANQGSEA. Written as DNA, the CDR3 is TGCAGCGTTTATTCCGGACTTAGGAATTACAATGAGCAGTTCTTC. Its translation is CSVYSGLRNYNEQFF.

V gene TRBV15 combines with J gene TRBJ1-2, with D perhaps matching TRBD1 (5 bases). Germline CDR1 is LNHNV and CDR2 is YYDKDF (reference sequence). Trimming left V 1 base short and J 5 bases short, with 8 bases between. This CDR3 region has 13 residues. CDR3 nucleotide sequence: TGTGCCACCAGCAGAGGACAGTTATATGGCTACACCTTC. It yields the protein CATSRGQLYGYTF.

This rearrangement joins TRBV6-5 to TRBJ1-5; 7 nucleotides agree with TRBD1. V was pared by 8 bases and J by 4 bases, with 2 bases of the junction left unmatched. The CDR3 has 12 amino acids. The germline CDR1 and CDR2 sequences are MNHEY and SVGAGI. CDR3 region: CASAGGNQPQHF. DNA of the CDR3: TGTGCCAGCGCAGGGGGTAATCAGCCCCAGCATTTT.